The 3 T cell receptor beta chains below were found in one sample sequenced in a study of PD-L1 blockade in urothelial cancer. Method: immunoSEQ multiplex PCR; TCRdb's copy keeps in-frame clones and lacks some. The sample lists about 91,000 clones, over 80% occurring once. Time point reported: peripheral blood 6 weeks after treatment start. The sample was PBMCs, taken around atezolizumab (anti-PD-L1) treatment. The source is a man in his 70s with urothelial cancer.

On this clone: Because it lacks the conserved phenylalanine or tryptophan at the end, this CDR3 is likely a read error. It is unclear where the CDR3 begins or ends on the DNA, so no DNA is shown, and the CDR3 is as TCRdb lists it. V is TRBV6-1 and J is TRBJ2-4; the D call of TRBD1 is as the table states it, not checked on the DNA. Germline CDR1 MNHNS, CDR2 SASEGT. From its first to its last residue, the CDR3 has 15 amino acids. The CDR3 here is CASSEATLTVKESFL.

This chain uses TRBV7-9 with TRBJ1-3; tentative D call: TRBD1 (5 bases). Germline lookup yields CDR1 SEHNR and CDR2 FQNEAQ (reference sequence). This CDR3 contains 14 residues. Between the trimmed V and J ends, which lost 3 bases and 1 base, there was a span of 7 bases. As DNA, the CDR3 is TGTGCCAGCAGCTTGCGGGGGTCTGGAAACACCATATATTTT. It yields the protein CASSLRGSGNTIYF.

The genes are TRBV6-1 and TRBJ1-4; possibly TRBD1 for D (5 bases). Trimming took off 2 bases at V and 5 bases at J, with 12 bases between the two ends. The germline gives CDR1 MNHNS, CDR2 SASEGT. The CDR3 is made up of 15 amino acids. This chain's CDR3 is CASSERGGENEKLFF. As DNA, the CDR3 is TGTGCCAGCAGTGAACGGGGAGGGGAGAATGAAAAACTGTTTTTT.